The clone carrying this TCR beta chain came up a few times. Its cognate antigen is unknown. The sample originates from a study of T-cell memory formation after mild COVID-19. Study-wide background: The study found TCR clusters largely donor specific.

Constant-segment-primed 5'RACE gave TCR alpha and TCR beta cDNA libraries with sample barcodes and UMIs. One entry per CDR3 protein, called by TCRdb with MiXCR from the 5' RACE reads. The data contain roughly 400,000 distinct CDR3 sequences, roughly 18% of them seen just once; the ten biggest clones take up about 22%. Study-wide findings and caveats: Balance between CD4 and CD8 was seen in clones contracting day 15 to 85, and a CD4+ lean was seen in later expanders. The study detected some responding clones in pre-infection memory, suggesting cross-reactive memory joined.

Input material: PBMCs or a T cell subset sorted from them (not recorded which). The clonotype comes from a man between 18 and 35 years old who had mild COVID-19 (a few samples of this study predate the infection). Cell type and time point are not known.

CDR3 sequence reads: CASSFRDATDTQYF. CDR3 in DNA: TGTGCCAGTAGTTTTCGGGACGCCACAGATACGCAGTATTTT. The chain carries TRBV19 and TRBJ2-3, with D tentatively TRBD1 or TRBD2 (5 bases each). With 5 bases removed from V and 2 bases from J, the gap between germline ends came to 11 bases. The CDR3 runs to 14 residues. Germline CDR1 reads LNHDA; CDR2 reads SQIVND (reference sequence).